Sequencing of this T cell receptor beta chain was carried out in a study of identical twins. With respect to this clonotype: Its antigen is unknown.

MiXCR was run by TCRdb on the 5' RACE reads, yielding one entry per CDR3 protein. The table lists 700,000 or so distinct CDR3 sequences, approximately 21% of them singletons. Points from the study as a whole: There were fewer insertions in abundant cord blood beta clonotypes, but memory repertoires showed no such pattern. Zero-insertion results could be subject to partial confounding by invariant MAIT and iNKT cells.

The CDR3 contains 12 residues. Germline V gene sequence: CDR1 DFQATT, CDR2 SNEGSKA (reference sequence). Between the trimmed V and J ends, which lost 1 base and 5 bases, there was a span of 7 bases. The sample also formed part of further work on T cells expressing NK-cell markers. This second study says: In several donors, dominant CD3+CD56+NKG2C+ clones formed about 1.0-8% of CD8+ cells. These clonotypes also led the CD3+CD56-NKG2C+ fraction in several donors.

Sequencing used PBMCs. The gene calls are TRBV20-1 and TRBJ2-3; unclear D gene. The TCR sequence derives from a woman between 18 and 29 years old in good health. The CDR3 here is CSARVGEDTQYF. The CDR3 nucleotides read TGCAGTGCTAGAGTTGGTGAAGATACGCAGTATTTT.